This TCR beta chain was obtained from a study of monozygotic twins with inflammatory bowel disease. There were roughly 3.5 ug of total RNA used for each TCR library. Reanalyzing the 5' RACE reads, TCRdb keeps one entry per CDR3 protein, without DNA. In all, the sample yields roughly 320,000 distinct CDR3 sequences. The receptor was derived from a human donor with ulcerative colitis or Crohn's disease, or a healthy co-twin of an affected twin (not recorded which). Source material: blood.

The chain's CDR3 is CASSQTLVGVGEKLFF. V and J are TRBV4-3 and TRBJ1-4; no DNA is available, so the TRBD1 call from TCRdb remains unchecked. The CDR3 has 16 residues. The germline CDR1 and CDR2 sequences are LGHNA and YSLEER.